The present entry profiles one T cell receptor beta chain with its context. Each diagnosis was grounded in clinical symptoms, serum thyroxine and TRAb, thyroid ultrasound, and orbital computed tomography. This sample is drawn from a study of T cells in Graves' hyperthyroidism and ophthalmopathy. CDR3 size: 15 residues. Trimming stripped 3 bases from V and 0 bases from J, with 9 bases between. RNA transcripts provided the source from which TCR beta CDR3 regions were amplified. Carried out on the TCR CDR3, a first-round RT-PCR used the HTBI primer set. TCRdb re-called the multiplex PCR reads with MiXCR, one entry per CDR3 protein. This sample has about 640,000 distinct CDR3 sequences; less than 25% occur once, and the top ten carry over 30%.

The clonotype was recovered from a young man with Graves' ophthalmopathy. This sequence joins TRBV12-3 or TRBV12-4 and TRBJ1-3, with D unresolved. The source material was blood. The CDR3 loop reads CASSFNLGSGNTIYF. The CDR3 nucleotides are TGTGCCAGCAGTTTTAATCTTGGCTCTGGAAACACCATATATTTT.